What follows are 2 T cell receptor beta chains derived from one specimen sequenced in a study of T cells after yellow fever vaccination. TCRdb processed the 5' RACE reads anew with MiXCR; each CDR3 protein has one entry. Among hundreds of thousands of distinct CDR3 sequences listed, roughly 11% were seen once. Sample: PBMCs, taken on the day of the first yellow fever vaccination. These TCRs come from a man aged 18 to 30 who received the YFV17D yellow fever vaccine.

This clonotype was picked up a small number of times. The V gene is TRBV6-2 or TRBV6-3, the J gene TRBJ2-5, with 11 bases fitting TRBD2. This CDR3 has 16 residues. CDR1 is MNHEY, CDR2 SVGEGT, per germline. V lost 0 bases to trimming and J lost 1 base; unmatched junction nucleotides: 1. CDR3 in amino acids: CASSYSLAGGQETQYF. In DNA form, the CDR3 reads TGTGCCAGCAGTTACTCGCTAGCGGGGGGCCAAGAGACCCAGTACTTC.

The J gene is TRBJ2-3, the V gene TRBV5-1, with 9 bases aligning to TRBD1. Germline CDR1 and CDR2: SGHRS and YFSETQ. J lost 3 bases, V lost 3 bases, and 2 bases had no gene match. CDR3 length: 14 residues. In nucleotides, the CDR3 is TGCGCCAGCAGCTGGACAGGGGCAACAGATACGCAGTATTTT. Its translation is CASSWTGATDTQYF. The entire variable domain, with the rest obtained from reference TRBV5-1 and TRBJ2-3, is as follows: KAGVTQTPRYLIKTRGQQVTLSCSPISGHRSVSWYQQTPGQGLQFLFEYFSETQRNKGNFPGRFSGRQFSNSRSEMNVSTLELGDSALYLCASSWTGATDTQYFGPGTRLTVL.